This entry lists 5 T cell receptor beta chains sequenced from one sample in a study of identical twins. From the 5' RACE reads, TCRdb called clonotypes with MiXCR, one entry per CDR3 protein. Of 1.5 million to 2 million distinct CDR3 sequences in the sample, around a third were seen once. The specimen sequenced was cord blood. The receptors originated from a newborn girl in good health.

This clonotype was seen only a few times. The genes are TRBV7-2 and TRBJ2-1; D possibly corresponds to TRBD2 (5 bases). The J call may be incorrect, as the DNA end agrees better with TRBJ2-7. The CDR3 loop spans 15 amino acids. The germline gives CDR1 SGHTA, CDR2 FQGNSA. CDR3 nucleotides: TGTGCCAGCAGCTTAGTCCCTAGCCCCTACAATGAGCAGTACTTC. Translation gives CASSLVPSPYNEQYF.

The V and J genes are TRBV3-1 and TRBJ1-5; tentative D call: TRBD1 (5 bases). Trimming took off 1 base at V and 7 bases at J, with 8 bases between the two ends. The CDR3 is 13 amino acids. Germline lookup yields CDR1 LGHDT and CDR2 YNNKEL (reference sequence). The DNA of the CDR3 is TGTGCCAGCAGCCAAGCCCAGGGACAGCCCCAGCATTTT. Residues: CASSQAQGQPQHF. The full variable domain, its missing parts supplied by reference TRBV3-1 and TRBJ1-5, is DTAVSQTPKYLVTQMGNDKSIKCEQNLGHDTMYWYKQDSKKFLKIMFSYNNKELIINETVPNRFSPKSPDKAHLNLHINSLELGDSAVYFCASSQAQGQPQHFGDGTRLSIL.

This clonotype was found a few times. The gene calls are TRBV28 and TRBJ2-1, with 10 nucleotides matching TRBD2. The DNA matches TRBJ2-7 better at its end, which makes the J call doubtful. Germline V gives CDR1 MDHEN, CDR2 SYDVKM. This CDR3 has 18 residues. This CDR3 reads CASSSTPKLAGWYNEQYF. CDR3 nucleotide sequence: TGTGCCAGCAGTTCCACCCCTAAACTAGCGGGATGGTACAATGAGCAGTACTTC.

The chain joins TRBV4-2 to TRBJ2-7; D is ambiguous. The CDR3 spans 15 residues. V lost 2 bases and J lost 2, with 13 bases in between. Germline V gives CDR1 LGHNA, CDR2 YNFKEQ. The DNA for the CDR3 is TGTGCCAGCAGCCAAACCTTAGGTAGACCCTACGAGCAGTACTTC. Its translation is CASSQTLGRPYEQYF.

The rearrangement links TRBV28 to TRBJ1-4; TRBD1 is a possible D gene (6 bases). The V end was cut by 5 bases, the J end by 7 bases, with 17 bases between. Germline values: CDR1 MDHEN, CDR2 SYDVKM. The CDR3 covers 15 residues. CDR3 nucleotides: TGTGCCAGCAGTCGATCAGGGGAAGGAGTTGAAAAACTGTTTTTT. This sequence encodes CASSRSGEGVEKLFF.